Below, 30 T cell receptor beta chains from the same sample are listed, as sequenced in a study of TIL therapy for anti-PD-1-resistant metastatic lung cancer. The time point denotes: pre-treatment sample, taken before nivolumab and TIL therapy. The immunoSEQ assay was v3. Here immunoSEQ multiplex PCR was the method, and the copy in TCRdb shows in-frame clones only, minus some. Of over 20,000 clones in the sample, about four fifths were seen once. Sequencing was performed on blood, taken at baseline. The receptors come from a person between 30 and 79 years old with non-small cell lung cancer.

The chain has TRBV6-1 and TRBJ2-5; weak D call: TRBD2 (5 bases). CDR3 length: 13 amino acids. Trimming took 5 bases from V and 5 from J, leaving 12 bases between them. Germline lookup yields CDR1 MNHNS and CDR2 SASEGT. The CDR3 protein is CASSLTRTETQYF. For the CDR3, the DNA is TGTGCCAGCAGTCTTACTAGGACGGAGACCCAGTACTTC.

The rearrangement uses TRBV6-6 and TRBJ1-1, with D unresolved. This CDR3 is built from 15 residues. Trimming stripped 5 bases from V and 1 base from J, with 14 bases between. Germline CDR1 reads MNHNY; CDR2 reads SVGAGI (reference sequence). This CDR3 is CASSPVDGRNTEAFF. The CDR3 coding sequence is TGTGCCAGCAGTCCCGTTGACGGCAGGAACACTGAAGCTTTCTTT.

This chain connects TRBV15 to TRBJ2-4, with D possibly matching TRBD2 (6 bases). V was trimmed by 3 bases and J by 2 bases, leaving 14 bases between them. From germline, CDR1 is LNHNV and CDR2 YYDKDF (reference sequence). The CDR3 is 16 residues long. The CDR3, as DNA: TGTGCCACCAGCAGGGAACCCGGGGGAACCAAAAACATTCAGTACTTC. Translated: CATSREPGGTKNIQYF.

The V call is TRBV28, the J call TRBJ2-7, with a possible D match to TRBD2 (5 bases). The V gene's germline CDR1 is MDHEN and CDR2 SYDVKM. The CDR3 contains 17 residues. Between the trimmed V and J ends, which lost 3 bases and 3 bases, there was a span of 21 bases. The CDR3 DNA is TGTGCCAGCAGTTTGAGGTTTCGGACCGGGAACCGCTACGAGCAGTACTTC. This sequence encodes CASSLRFRTGNRYEQYF.

V gene TRBV25-1 combines with J gene TRBJ1-3, with D unclear. Germline lookup yields CDR1 MGHDK and CDR2 SYGVNS. The CDR3 covers 16 residues. Trimming took off 3 bases at V and 0 bases at J, with 12 bases between the two ends. The CDR3 loop is CASSDLTPGSGNTIYF. The CDR3 nucleotides read TGTGCCAGCAGTGATCTCACTCCGGGCTCTGGAAACACCATATATTTT.

This chain connects TRBV5-1 to TRBJ2-3, with a weak D call TRBD2 (5 bases). CDR3 size: 14 residues. CDR1 SGHRS and CDR2 YFSETQ come from the germline V gene. V gave up 2 bases and J gave up 5 bases, with 12 bases separating them. DNA for the CDR3: TGCGCCAGCAGCTTTAGAGGGCCGGGAGATACGCAGTATTTT. It encodes CASSFRGPGDTQYF.

J is TRBJ1-6 and V is TRBV30; TRBD1 might be the D (6 bases). The V end was cut by 5 bases, the J end by 10 bases, with 15 bases between. Per the germline V gene, CDR1 is GTSNPN and CDR2 is SVGIG (reference sequence). The CDR3 runs 13 residues. Written as DNA, the CDR3 is TGTGCCTGGGTAAACAGGGTCGGGTCACCCCTCCACTTT. This gives the protein CAWVNRVGSPLHF.

This chain links TRBV6-1 with TRBJ2-5, with 8 bases matching TRBD1. This CDR3 is 13 amino acids long. Germline V gives CDR1 MNHNS, CDR2 SASEGT. V trimming: 8 bases; J trimming: 5 bases; junction bases outside the gene matches: 7. CDR3 in DNA: TGTGCCAGCTTTGGACAGGGAGGTGAGACCCAGTACTTC. Residues: CASFGQGGETQYF.

The rearrangement joins TRBV13 to TRBJ2-3, with D possibly being TRBD2 (6 bases). This CDR3 is 14 amino acids long. CDR1 PRHDT and CDR2 FYEKMQ come from the germline V gene (reference sequence). V lost 5 bases to trimming and J lost 6 bases, with 15 bases between them. CDR3 DNA sequence: TGTGCCAGCAGCCCGACCGGGAGTGGGGATACGCAGTATTTT. Translation: CASSPTGSGDTQYF.

This clone has only a few counts. The rearrangement links TRBV7-3 to TRBJ1-3; D perhaps matches TRBD1 (5 bases). The V and J ends lost 6 bases and 2 bases respectively, with 8 bases between them. CDR1 is SGHTA, CDR2 FQGTGA, per germline. The CDR3 spans 13 residues. In nucleotides, the CDR3 is TGTGCCAGCAGTAGAGGGGCTGGAAACACCATATATTTT. Amino acids: CASSRGAGNTIYF.

This sequence joins TRBV18 and TRBJ1-5; 7 nucleotides agree with TRBD1. Trimming cost V 4 bases and J 9 bases; bases outside gene matches: 6. The CDR3 totals 13 residues. CDR1 KGHSH and CDR2 LQKENI come from the germline V gene. The CDR3 bases are TGTGCCAGCTCACGGGACCCAGGGGGGCCCCAGCATTTT. Its translation is CASSRDPGGPQHF.

The chain is built from TRBV4-3 and TRBJ2-1; no definite D call. This CDR3 comprises 13 residues. CDR1 LGHNA and CDR2 YSLEER come from the germline V gene. Trimming took off 4 bases at V and 7 bases at J, with 11 bases between the two ends. CDR3: CASSRLPGNEQFF. The CDR3 DNA reads as TGCGCCAGCAGCCGGCTCCCAGGAAATGAGCAGTTCTTC.

The J gene is TRBJ2-3, the V gene TRBV10-3; D ambiguous. CDR3 size: 12 residues. Germline V CDR1 and CDR2: ENHRY, SYGVKD. V lost 1 base and J 5 bases, leaving 4 bases between the germline ends. CDR3 in DNA: TGTGCCATCAGTGAGTTGGTAGATACGCAGTATTTT. This sequence encodes CAISELVDTQYF.

The rearrangement uses TRBV6-4 and TRBJ2-3, with D possibly matching TRBD1 (6 bases). The ends were cut back, 3 bases at V and 2 bases at J, with 12 bases in the middle. This CDR3 contains 15 residues. CDR1 is MRHNA, CDR2 SNTAGT, per germline. The CDR3 is CASSDEAGATDTQYF. The CDR3 DNA is TGTGCCAGCAGTGATGAGGCAGGGGCCACAGATACGCAGTATTTT.

V and J are TRBV7-9 and TRBJ1-2; 8 bases align to TRBD1. Unmatched junction bases numbered 13, after V lost 5 bases and J lost 8 bases. There are 15 residues in the CDR3. CDR1 SEHNR and CDR2 FQNEAQ come from the germline V gene (reference sequence). The CDR3 sequence is CASSPQGGAEGGYTF. The DNA of the CDR3 is TGTGCCAGCAGCCCACAGGGGGGGGCTGAGGGCGGCTACACCTTC.

This clone appeared a single time. This chain links TRBV6-6 with TRBJ2-5, with TRBD2 matching over 11 bases. The J call is in doubt because the DNA end fits TRBJ2-7 better. Germline lookup yields CDR1 MNHNY and CDR2 SVGAGI (reference sequence). This CDR3 comprises 16 residues. CDR3 sequence reads: CASRLTSGELSYEQYF. CDR3 DNA sequence: TGTGCCAGCAGATTGACTAGCGGGGAACTTTCCTACGAGCAGTACTTC.

This clone was seen only a few times. V and J are TRBV29-1 and TRBJ2-7; no reliable D call. The V end lost 7 bases, the J end lost 3 bases, and 10 bases lay between the germline ends. The CDR3 has 11 amino acids. Germline V gene sequence: CDR1 SQVTM, CDR2 ANQGSEA. In nucleotides, the CDR3 is TGCAGCGCCACGGTATTCTACGAGCAGTACTTC. Encoded protein: CSATVFYEQYF.

The chain carries TRBV6-1 and TRBJ2-3, with a weak D call TRBD2 (6 bases). The CDR3 is made up of 17 amino acids. Germline CDR1 is MNHNS and CDR2 is SASEGT. V was shortened by 2 bases and J by 0 bases, with 15 bases between the two germline ends. CDR3 DNA sequence: TGTGCCAGCAGTGAAAACCGAGCGGGTGGAAGCACAGATACGCAGTATTTT. Translating it yields CASSENRAGGSTDTQYF.

The genes are TRBV6-1 and TRBJ1-1; D gene uncertain. V was pared by 6 bases and J by 0 bases, with 11 bases between. There are 14 residues in the CDR3. Germline lookup yields CDR1 MNHNS and CDR2 SASEGT. The CDR3 reads CASSRTALNTEAFF. CDR3 DNA: TGTGCCAGCAGCCGGACGGCCTTGAACACTGAAGCTTTCTTT.

The rearrangement uses TRBV18 and TRBJ2-3, with D perhaps being TRBD1 or TRBD2 (6 bases each). Trimming left V 3 bases short and J 2 bases short, with 15 bases between. This CDR3 contains 16 residues. CDR1 and CDR2 from the germline V gene are KGHSH and LQKENI. CDR3 loop: CASSPPRGLNTDTQYF. In DNA form, the CDR3 reads TGTGCCAGCTCACCGCCCAGGGGACTCAACACAGATACGCAGTATTTT.

This rearrangement joins TRBV28 to TRBJ2-5; D is undetermined. Judging by the DNA end, TRBJ2-7 fits better; the J call may be wrong. The germline gives CDR1 MDHEN, CDR2 SYDVKM. The CDR3 totals 12 residues. CDR3 in DNA: TGTGCCAGCAGTACTACCCCCTACGAGCAGTACTTC. As protein: CASSTTPYEQYF.

This sequence joins TRBV5-4 and TRBJ1-2; D is ambiguous. The CDR3 has 13 residues. Germline CDR1 and CDR2: SGHNT and YYREEE (reference sequence). V was pared by 3 bases and J by 8 bases, with 14 bases between. DNA of the CDR3: TGTGCCAGCAGCTCACTACTTTCTAGGGGCTACACCTTC. Amino acid sequence: CASSSLLSRGYTF. The entire variable domain, with the rest obtained from reference TRBV5-4 and TRBJ1-2, is as follows: ETGVTQSPTHLIKTRGQQVTLRCSSQSGHNTVSWYQQALGQGPQFIFQYYREEENGRGNFPPRFSGLQFPNYSSELNVNALELDDSALYLCASSSLLSRGYTFGSGTRLTVV.

CDR3 residues: CASSSSGRAHEQYF. The CDR3 coding sequence is TGTGCCAGCAGTAGTAGCGGGAGAGCCCACGAGCAGTACTTC. V gene TRBV6-5 combines with J gene TRBJ2-7; 9 bases fit TRBD2. CDR3 length: 14 amino acids. The V and J ends lost 5 bases and 5 bases, in that order; junction bases with no gene match: 7. Germline V CDR1 and CDR2: MNHEY, SVGAGI.

This clone was seen a single time. This sequence joins TRBV15 and TRBJ2-4; TRBD2 agrees at 7 bases. Trimming at V came to 8 bases and at J to 4 bases, leaving 14 bases not matched to a gene. This CDR3 comprises 16 residues. Germline lookup yields CDR1 LNHNV and CDR2 YYDKDF (reference sequence). CDR3 sequence reads: CATERLGGAGKNIQYF. CDR3 sequence (DNA): TGTGCCACCGAGAGACTAGGTGGAGCGGGAAAAAACATTCAGTACTTC.

This clone was found a few times. The genes are TRBV10-3 and TRBJ1-2, with D perhaps TRBD1 (5 bases). Trimming removed 2 bases at V and 1 base at J, with 8 bases between. This CDR3 is 14 amino acids long. Germline V CDR1 and CDR2: ENHRY, SYGVKD. DNA for the CDR3: TGTGCCATCAGTGAGGTCAGGGATAACTATGGCTACACCTTC. Protein product: CAISEVRDNYGYTF.

This chain uses TRBV5-6 with TRBJ2-7; 10 bases line up with TRBD1. CDR3 length equals 16 residues. Germline loops: CDR1 SGHDT, CDR2 YYEEEE. With V trimmed by 2 bases and J by 2 bases, 7 bases remained unmatched. This chain's CDR3 is CASSFPGQGITYEQYF. Written as DNA, the CDR3 is TGTGCCAGCAGCTTTCCGGGACAGGGGATTACCTACGAGCAGTACTTC.

Notes on this clone: One end of the junction is discordant with germline, which a read error may explain. V usage is TRBV19 and J usage is TRBJ2-7; a weak D match, TRBD2 (5 bases). Germline lookup yields CDR1 LNHDA and CDR2 SQIVND (reference sequence). There are 12 residues in the CDR3. CDR3 in DNA: TGTGCCAGTAGCACCGCCTTAGCGCGAATGCACTTC. Translated, it gives CASSTALARMHF.

V is TRBV5-6 and J is TRBJ1-1; D is ambiguous. The V gene lost 3 bases and the J gene lost 8 bases, with 11 bases spanning the gap. The CDR3 has 12 amino acids. The V gene's germline CDR1 is SGHDT and CDR2 YYEEEE. The CDR3 loop is CASSSFDGEAFF. The CDR3 DNA reads TGTGCCAGCAGCTCGTTCGATGGAGAAGCTTTCTTT.

In its sample, this clone was seen once. The V and J genes are TRBV5-1 and TRBJ2-2; D assignment may be TRBD1 or TRBD2 (6 bases each). Trimming pared 2 bases from V and 6 bases from J, leaving 8 bases between. Germline lookup yields CDR1 SGHRS and CDR2 YFSETQ. This CDR3 is 13 amino acids long. CDR3 nucleotide sequence: TGCGCCAGCAGCTTTGGGGGGCCCGGGGAGCTGTTTTTT. It translates to CASSFGGPGELFF.

Written as DNA, the CDR3 is TGTGCCAGCAGTCCCCAGAGACTTTACGAGCAGTACTTC. This codes for CASSPQRLYEQYF. This rearrangement joins TRBV28 to TRBJ2-7; D not certain. CDR1 and CDR2 (germline): MDHEN, SYDVKM. Trimming shortened V by 5 bases and J by 4 bases, and 12 bases separated the two germline ends. The CDR3 totals 13 residues.